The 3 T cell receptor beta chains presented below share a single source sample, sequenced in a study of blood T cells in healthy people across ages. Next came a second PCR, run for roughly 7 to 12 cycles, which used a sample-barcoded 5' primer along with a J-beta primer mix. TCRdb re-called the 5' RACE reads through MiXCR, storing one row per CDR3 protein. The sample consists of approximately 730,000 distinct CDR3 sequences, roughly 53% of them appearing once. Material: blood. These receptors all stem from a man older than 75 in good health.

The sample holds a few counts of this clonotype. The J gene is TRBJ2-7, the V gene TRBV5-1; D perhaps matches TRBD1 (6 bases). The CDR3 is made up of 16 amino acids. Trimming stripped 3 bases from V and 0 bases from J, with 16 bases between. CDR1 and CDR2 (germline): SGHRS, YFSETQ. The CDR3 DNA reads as TGCGCCAGCAGCTGGGGGCCAGGGGAGTACTCCTACGAGCAGTACTTC. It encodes CASSWGPGEYSYEQYF.

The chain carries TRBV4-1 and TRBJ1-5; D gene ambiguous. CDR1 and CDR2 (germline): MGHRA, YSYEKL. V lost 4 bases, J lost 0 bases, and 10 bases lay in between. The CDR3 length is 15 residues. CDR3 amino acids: CASSRDDISNQPQHF. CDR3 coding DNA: TGCGCCAGCAGCCGCGATGACATTAGCAATCAGCCCCAGCATTTT.

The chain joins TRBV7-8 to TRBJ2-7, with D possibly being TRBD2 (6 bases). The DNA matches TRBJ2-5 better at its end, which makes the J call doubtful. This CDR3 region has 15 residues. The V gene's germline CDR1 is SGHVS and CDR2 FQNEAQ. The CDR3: CASNSTGLTQETQYF. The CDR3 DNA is TGTGCCAGCAACTCTACCGGACTAACCCAAGAGACCCAGTACTTC.